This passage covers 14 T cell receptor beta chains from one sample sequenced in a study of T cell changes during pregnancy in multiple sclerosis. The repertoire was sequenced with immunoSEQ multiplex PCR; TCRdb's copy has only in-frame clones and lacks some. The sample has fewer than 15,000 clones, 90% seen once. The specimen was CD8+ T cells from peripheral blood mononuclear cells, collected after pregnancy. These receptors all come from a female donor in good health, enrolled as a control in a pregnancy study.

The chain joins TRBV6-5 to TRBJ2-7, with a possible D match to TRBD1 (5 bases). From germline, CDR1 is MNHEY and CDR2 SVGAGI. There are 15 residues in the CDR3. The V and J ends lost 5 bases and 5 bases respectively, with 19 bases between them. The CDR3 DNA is TGTGCCAGCAGTACGGCAGGGTCGTCCGGAAACGAGCAGTACTTC. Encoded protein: CASSTAGSSGNEQYF.

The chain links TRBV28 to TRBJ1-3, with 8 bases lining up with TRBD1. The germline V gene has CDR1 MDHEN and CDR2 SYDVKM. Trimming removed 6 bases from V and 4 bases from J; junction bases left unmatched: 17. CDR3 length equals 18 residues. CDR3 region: CASSRHYPTGESGNTIYF. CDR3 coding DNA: TGTGCCAGCAGCCGACACTACCCGACAGGGGAAAGCGGAAACACCATATATTTT.

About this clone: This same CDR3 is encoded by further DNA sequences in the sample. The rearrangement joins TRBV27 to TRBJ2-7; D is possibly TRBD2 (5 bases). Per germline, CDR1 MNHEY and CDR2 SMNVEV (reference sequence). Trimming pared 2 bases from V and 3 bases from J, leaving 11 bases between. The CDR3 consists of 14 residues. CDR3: CASSLRDTSYEQYF. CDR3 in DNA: TGTGCCAGCAGTTTACGTGACACTAGCTACGAGCAGTACTTC.

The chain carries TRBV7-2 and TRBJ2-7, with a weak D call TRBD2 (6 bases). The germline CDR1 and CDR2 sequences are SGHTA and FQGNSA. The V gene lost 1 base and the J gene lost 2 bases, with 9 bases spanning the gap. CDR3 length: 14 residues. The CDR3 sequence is CASSLEAGAYEQYF. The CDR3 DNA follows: TGTGCCAGCAGCTTAGAAGCGGGCGCCTACGAGCAGTACTTC.

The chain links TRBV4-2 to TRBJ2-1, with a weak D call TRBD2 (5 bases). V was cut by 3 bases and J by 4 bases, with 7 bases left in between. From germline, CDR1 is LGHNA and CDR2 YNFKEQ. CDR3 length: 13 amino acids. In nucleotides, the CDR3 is TGTGCCAGCAGCCATGGACTTTACAATGAGCAGTTCTTC. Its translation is CASSHGLYNEQFF.

The CDR3 region is CASSGLAERADTQYF. The CDR3, as DNA: TGTGCCAGCTCAGGACTAGCGGAGAGGGCAGATACGCAGTATTTT. The chain is built from TRBV18 and TRBJ2-3; 10 bases fit TRBD2. Germline CDR1 and CDR2: KGHSH and LQKENI. V gave up 5 bases and J gave up 4 bases; unmatched junction bases: 6. The CDR3 sequence is 15 residues long.

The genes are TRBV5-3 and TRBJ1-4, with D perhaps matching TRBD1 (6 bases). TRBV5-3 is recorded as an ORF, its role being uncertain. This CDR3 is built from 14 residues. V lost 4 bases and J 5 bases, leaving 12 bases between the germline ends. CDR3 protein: CARSPGQYNEKLFF. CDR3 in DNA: TGTGCCAGAAGCCCAGGACAGTACAATGAAAAACTGTTTTTT.

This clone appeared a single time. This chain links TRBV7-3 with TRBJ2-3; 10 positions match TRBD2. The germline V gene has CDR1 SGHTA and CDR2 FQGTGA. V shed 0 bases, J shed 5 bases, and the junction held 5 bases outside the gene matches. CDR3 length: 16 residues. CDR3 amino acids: CASSLTLAGDGDTQYF. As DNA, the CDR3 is TGTGCCAGCAGCTTAACCCTAGCGGGAGACGGAGATACGCAGTATTTT.

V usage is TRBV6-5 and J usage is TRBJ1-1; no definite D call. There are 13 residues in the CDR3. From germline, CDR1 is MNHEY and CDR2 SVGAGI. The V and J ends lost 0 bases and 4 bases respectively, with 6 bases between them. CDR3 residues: CASSYSMSTEAFF. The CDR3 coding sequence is TGTGCCAGCAGTTACTCGATGAGCACTGAAGCTTTCTTT.

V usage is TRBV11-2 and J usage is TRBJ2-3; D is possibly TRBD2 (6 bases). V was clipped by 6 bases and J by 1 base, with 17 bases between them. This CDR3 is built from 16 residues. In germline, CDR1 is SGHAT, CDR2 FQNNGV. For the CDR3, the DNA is TGTGCCAGCAGGTTCGAGCCCGGACTACGCACAGATACGCAGTATTTT. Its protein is CASRFEPGLRTDTQYF.

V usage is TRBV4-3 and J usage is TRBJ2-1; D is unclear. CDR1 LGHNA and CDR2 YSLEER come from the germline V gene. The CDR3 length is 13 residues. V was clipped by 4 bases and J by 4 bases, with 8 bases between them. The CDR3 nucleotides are TGCGCCAGCAGCCCCCGAGGATACAATGAGCAGTTCTTC. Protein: CASSPRGYNEQFF.

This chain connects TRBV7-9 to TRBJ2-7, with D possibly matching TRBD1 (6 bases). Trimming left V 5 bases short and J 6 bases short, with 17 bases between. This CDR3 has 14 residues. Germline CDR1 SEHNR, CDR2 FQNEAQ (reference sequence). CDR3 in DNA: TGTGCCAGCAGCAAAACTCAAACAGGGCCCGAGCAGTACTTC. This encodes CASSKTQTGPEQYF.

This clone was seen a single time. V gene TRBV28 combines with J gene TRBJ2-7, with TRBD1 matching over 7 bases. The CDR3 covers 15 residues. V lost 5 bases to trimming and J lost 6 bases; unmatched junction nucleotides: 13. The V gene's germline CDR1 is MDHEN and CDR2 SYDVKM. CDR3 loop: CASSVSETGPLEQYF. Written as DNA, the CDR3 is TGTGCCAGCAGTGTCTCAGAGACAGGGCCCCTCGAGCAGTACTTC.

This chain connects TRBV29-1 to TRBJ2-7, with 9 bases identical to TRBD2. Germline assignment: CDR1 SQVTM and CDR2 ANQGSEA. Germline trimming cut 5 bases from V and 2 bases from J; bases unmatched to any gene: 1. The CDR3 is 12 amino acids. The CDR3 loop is CSVLAGAYEQYF. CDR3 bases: TGCAGCGTTTTAGCGGGAGCCTACGAGCAGTACTTC.